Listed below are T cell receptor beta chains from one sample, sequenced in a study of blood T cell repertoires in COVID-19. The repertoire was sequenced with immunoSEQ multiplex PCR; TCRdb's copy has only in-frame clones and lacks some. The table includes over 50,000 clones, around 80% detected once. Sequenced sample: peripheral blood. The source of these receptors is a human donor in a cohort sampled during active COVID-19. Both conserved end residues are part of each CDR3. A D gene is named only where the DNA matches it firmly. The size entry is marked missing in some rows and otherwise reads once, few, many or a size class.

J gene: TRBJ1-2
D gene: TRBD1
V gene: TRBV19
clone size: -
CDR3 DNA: TGTGCCAGTAGTAAAGAACAGGGGTTACCCGCAAGTGGCTACACCTTC
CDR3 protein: CASSKEQGLPASGYTF

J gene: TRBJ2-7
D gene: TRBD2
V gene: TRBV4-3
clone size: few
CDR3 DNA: TGCGCCAGCAGCCAAGCCCCAGCGGGGGGAACCTACGAGCAGTACTTC
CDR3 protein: CASSQAPAGGTYEQYF

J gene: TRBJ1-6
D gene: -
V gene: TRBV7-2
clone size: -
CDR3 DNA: TGTGCCAGCAGCTTAGCTGGACAGTATAATTCACCCCTCCACTTT
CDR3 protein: CASSLAGQYNSPLHF

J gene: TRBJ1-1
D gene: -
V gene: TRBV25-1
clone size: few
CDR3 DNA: TGTGCCAGCAGGTGGCCCCTCGGGGCTTTCTTT
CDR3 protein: CASRWPLGAFF

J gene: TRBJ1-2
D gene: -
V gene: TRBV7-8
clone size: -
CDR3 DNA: TGTGCCAGCAGCTTAGCTCCAGGGGACGGTCCCTACTATGGCTACACCTTC
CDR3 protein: CASSLAPGDGPYYGYTF

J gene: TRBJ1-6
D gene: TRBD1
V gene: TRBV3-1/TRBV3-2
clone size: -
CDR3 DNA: TGTGCCAGCAGCCAATGGACAGGGGCAAATAATTCACCCCTCCACTTT
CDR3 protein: CASSQWTGANNSPLHF

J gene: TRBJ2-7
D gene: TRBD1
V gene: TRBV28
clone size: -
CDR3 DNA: TGTGCCAGCAGCCCTTCCGGGACAGGGGGCGAAGACGAGCAGTACTTC
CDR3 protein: CASSPSGTGGEDEQYF

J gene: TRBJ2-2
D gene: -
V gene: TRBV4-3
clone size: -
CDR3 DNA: TGCGCCAGCAGCCACGTTGGTCTAAACACCGGGGAGCTGTTTTTT
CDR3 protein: CASSHVGLNTGELFF

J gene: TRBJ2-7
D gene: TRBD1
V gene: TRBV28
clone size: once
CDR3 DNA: TGTGCCAGCAGTGAAAACCAGGGGGCTCGGGAGCAGTACTTC
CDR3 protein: CASSENQGAREQYF

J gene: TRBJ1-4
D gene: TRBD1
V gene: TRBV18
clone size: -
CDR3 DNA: TGTGCCAGCTCTCGCGGCCAGGGGGCGGATGAAAAACTGTTTTTT
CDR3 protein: CASSRGQGADEKLFF

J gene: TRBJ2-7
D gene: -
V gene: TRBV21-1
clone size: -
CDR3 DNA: TGTGCCAGCAGCAAGGGCTTGCAGGAATACTCCTACGAGCAGTACTTC
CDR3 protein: CASSKGLQEYSYEQYF

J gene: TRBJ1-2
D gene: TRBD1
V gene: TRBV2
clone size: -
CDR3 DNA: TGTGCCAGCGGGGACAGGGGGCATGGTGGCTACACCTTC
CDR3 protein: CASGDRGHGGYTF

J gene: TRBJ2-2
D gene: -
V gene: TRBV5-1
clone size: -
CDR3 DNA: TGCGCCAGCAGCTCACCCTGGGGCGTGAACACCGGGGAGCTGTTTTTT
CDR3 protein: CASSSPWGVNTGELFF

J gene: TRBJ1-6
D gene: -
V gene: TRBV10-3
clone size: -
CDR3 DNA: TGTGCCATCAGTCAACAGGGAAGCTCCTATAATTCACCCCTCCACTTT
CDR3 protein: CAISQQGSSYNSPLHF

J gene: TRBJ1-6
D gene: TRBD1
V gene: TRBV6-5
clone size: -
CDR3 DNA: TGTGCCAGCAGCCGCGGGACAGGGGGAAGGGGACCCCTCCACTTT
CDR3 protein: CASSRGTGGRGPLHF

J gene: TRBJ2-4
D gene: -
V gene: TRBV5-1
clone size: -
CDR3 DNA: TGCGCCAGCAGCCGACCCCGCCAGGGTCTGAAGGCGGACATTCAGTACTTC
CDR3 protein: CASSRPRQGLKADIQYF

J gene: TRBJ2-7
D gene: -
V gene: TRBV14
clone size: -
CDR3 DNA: TGTGCCAGCAGCCCTGGACTGGGGAGGGAGCAGTACTTC
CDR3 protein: CASSPGLGREQYF

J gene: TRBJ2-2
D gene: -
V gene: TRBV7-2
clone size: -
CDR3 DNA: TGTGCCAGCAGCTCCCTCCCCGGGGGTAACACCGGGGAGCTGTTTTTT
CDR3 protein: CASSSLPGGNTGELFF

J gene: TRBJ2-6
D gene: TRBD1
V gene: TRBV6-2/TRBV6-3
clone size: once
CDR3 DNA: TGTGCCAGCAGTTCCCAGGGGGCCGGGGCCAACGTCCTGACTTTC
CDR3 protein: CASSSQGAGANVLTF

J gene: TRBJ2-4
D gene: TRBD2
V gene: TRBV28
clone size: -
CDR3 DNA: TGTGCCAGCAGTCCAAGCGGGAGGGCTTTGGACATTCAGTACTTC
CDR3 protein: CASSPSGRALDIQYF

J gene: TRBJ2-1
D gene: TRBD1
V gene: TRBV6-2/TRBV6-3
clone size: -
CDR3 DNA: TGTGCCAGCAGTTTAACGGGACAGGTATACAATGAGCAGTTCTTC
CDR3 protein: CASSLTGQVYNEQFF

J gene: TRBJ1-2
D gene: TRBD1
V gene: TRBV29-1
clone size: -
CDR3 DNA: TGCAGCGGACAGGGGCCTAACTATGGCTACACCTTC
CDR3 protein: CSGQGPNYGYTF

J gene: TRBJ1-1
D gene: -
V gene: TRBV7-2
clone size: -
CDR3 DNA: TGTGCCAGCAGCTCATGGGGGCAGCTGAACACTGAAGCTTTCTTT
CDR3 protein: CASSSWGQLNTEAFF

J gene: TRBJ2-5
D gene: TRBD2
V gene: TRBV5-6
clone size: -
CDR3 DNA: TGTGCCAGCAGCGAGGTACCATTGACTAGCGGGGGATGGGAGACCCAGTACTTC
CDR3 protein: CASSEVPLTSGGWETQYF

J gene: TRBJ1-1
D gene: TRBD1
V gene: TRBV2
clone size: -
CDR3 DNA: TGTGCCAGCAGTGTCGAGGGGGCGCACACTGAAGCTTTCTTT
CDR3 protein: CASSVEGAHTEAFF

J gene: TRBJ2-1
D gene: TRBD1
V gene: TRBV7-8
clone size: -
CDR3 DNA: TGTGCCAGCAGCTTGACTCCGGGACAGGGGGCGGGTGAGCAGTTCTTC
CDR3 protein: CASSLTPGQGAGEQFF

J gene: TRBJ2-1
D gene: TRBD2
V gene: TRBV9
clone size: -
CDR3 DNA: TGTGCCAGCAGCGCTAGCGGGAACCCGGGGAATGAGCAGTTCTTC
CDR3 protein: CASSASGNPGNEQFF

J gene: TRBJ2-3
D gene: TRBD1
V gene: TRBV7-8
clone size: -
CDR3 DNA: TGTGCCAGCAGCAGATCGGTCCGGACAGGACCAGCAGATACGCAGTATTTT
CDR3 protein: CASSRSVRTGPADTQYF

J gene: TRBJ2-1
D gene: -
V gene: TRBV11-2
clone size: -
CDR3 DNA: TGTGCCAGCAGCTTAGAACTACTAGTTGCTCATGAGCAGTTCTTC
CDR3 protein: CASSLELLVAHEQFF

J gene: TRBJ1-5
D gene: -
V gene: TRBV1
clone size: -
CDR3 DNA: TGCACCAGCAACCCGACGAGGGTACGCAATCAGCCCCAGCATTTT
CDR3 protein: CTSNPTRVRNQPQHF

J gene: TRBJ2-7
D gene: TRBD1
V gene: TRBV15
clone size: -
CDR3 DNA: TGTGCCACCAGCAAAATCCAGGGGGCTGGGTCCTACGAGCAGTACTTC
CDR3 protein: CATSKIQGAGSYEQYF

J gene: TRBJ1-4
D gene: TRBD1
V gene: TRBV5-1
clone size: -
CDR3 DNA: TGCGCCAGCAGCCCAGGGACAGGGGAAATAGAAAAACTGTTTTTT
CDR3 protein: CASSPGTGEIEKLFF

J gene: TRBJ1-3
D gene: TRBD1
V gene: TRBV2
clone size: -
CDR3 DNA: TGTGCCAGCAGTGGGACAGGGGTGGAACGGGTTGGAAACACCATATATTTT
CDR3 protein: CASSGTGVERVGNTIYF

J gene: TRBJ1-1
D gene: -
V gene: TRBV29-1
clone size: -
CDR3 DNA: TGCAGCGTTTCGTCCTTGAACACTGAAGCTTTCTTT
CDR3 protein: CSVSSLNTEAFF

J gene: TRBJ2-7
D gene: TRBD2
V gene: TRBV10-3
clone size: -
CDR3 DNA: TGTGCCACCATTTCTAGCGGGGGCCTTTCCTACGAGCAGTACTTC
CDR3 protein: CATISSGGLSYEQYF

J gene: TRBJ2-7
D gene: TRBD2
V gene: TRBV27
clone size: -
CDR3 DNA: TGTGCCAGCTCCCTTAGCGGGACCTCCTACGAGCAGTACTTC
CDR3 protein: CASSLSGTSYEQYF

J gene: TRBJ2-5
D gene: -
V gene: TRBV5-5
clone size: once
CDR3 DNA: TGTGCCAGCAGCTTGGGAGGGATCCAAGAGACCCAGTACTTC
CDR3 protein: CASSLGGIQETQYF

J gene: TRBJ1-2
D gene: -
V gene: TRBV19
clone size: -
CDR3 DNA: TGTGCCAGTACTAGAGGACAAGGAAACTATGGCTACACCTTC
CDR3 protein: CASTRGQGNYGYTF